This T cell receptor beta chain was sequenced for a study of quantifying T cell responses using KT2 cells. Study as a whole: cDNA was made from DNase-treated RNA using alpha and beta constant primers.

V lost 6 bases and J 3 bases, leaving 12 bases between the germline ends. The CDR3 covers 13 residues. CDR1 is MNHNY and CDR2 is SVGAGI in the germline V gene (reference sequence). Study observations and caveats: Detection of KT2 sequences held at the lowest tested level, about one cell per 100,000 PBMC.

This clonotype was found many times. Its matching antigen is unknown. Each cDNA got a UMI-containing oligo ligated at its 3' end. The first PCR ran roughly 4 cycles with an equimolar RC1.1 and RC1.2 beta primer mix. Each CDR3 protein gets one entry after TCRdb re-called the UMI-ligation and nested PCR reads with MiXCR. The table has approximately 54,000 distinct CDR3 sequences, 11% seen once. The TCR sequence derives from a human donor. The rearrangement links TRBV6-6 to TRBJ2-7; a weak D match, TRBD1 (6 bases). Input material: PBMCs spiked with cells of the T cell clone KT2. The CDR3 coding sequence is TGTGCCAGCAGCTTTGGGGGCCGCTACGAGCAGTACTTC. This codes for CASSFGGRYEQYF.